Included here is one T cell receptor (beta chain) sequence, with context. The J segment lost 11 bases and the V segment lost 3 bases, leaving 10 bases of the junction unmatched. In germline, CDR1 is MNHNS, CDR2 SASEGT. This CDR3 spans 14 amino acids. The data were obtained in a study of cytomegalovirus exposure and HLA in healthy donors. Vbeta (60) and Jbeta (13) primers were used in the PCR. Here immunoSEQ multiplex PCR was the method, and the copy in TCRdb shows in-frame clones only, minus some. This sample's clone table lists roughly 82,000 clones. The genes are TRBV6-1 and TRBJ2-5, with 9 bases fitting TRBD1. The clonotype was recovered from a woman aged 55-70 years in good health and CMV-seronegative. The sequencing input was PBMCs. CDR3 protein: CASSETTGGLEQYF. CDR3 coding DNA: TGTGCCAGCAGTGAGACGACAGGGGGACTGGAGCAGTACTTC.